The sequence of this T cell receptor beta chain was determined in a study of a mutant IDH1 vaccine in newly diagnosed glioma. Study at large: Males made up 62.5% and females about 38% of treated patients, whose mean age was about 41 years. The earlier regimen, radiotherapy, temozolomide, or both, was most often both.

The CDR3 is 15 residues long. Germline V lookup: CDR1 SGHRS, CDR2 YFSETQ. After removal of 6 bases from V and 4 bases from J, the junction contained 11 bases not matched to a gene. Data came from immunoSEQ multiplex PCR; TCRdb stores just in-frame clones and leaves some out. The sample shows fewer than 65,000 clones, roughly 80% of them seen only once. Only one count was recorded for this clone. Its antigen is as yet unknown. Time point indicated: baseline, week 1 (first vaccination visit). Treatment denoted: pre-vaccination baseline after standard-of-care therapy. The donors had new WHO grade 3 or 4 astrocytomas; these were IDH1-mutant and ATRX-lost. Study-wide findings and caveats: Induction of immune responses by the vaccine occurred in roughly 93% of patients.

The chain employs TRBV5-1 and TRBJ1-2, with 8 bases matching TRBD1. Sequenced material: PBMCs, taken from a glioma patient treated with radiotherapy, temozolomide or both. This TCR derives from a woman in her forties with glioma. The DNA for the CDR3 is TGCGCCAGCACCACTGGACAGGGTGGGGGCTATGGCTACACCTTC. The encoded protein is CASTTGQGGGYGYTF.